The rows below give T cell receptor beta chains drawn from one sample of a study of OX40 agonist ivuxolimab in advanced cancers. Only in-frame clones appear in the TCRdb table, and some are missing; sequencing was by immunoSEQ multiplex PCR. The sample contains about 68,000 clones, roughly 84% of which appear only once. The input for sequencing was CD4+ or CD8+ T cells sorted from blood, taken in a trial of the OX40 agonist ivuxolimab. The receptors originated from an adult with an advanced solid tumor such as melanoma, head and neck, liver or kidney cancer. Both conserved end residues are part of each CDR3. Fields, in order: V gene, clone size, J gene, D gene, CDR3 protein, CDR3 DNA. D genes are given only for firm matches. Rows may omit the clone size; those that give it use once, few, many or a size class.

V gene: TRBV6-1; clone size: NA; J gene: TRBJ1-5; D gene: NA; CDR3 protein: CASSVEGGKQPQHF; CDR3 DNA: TGTGCCAGCAGTGTTGAGGGGGGGAAGCAGCCCCAGCATTTT
V gene: TRBV9; clone size: NA; J gene: TRBJ2-7; D gene: TRBD1; CDR3 protein: CASTPGDRAYEQYF; CDR3 DNA: TGTGCCAGCACCCCTGGGGACAGGGCGTACGAGCAGTACTTC
V gene: TRBV5-6; clone size: NA; J gene: TRBJ1-5; D gene: TRBD1; CDR3 protein: CASSLATGGEYGNQPQHF; CDR3 DNA: TGTGCCAGCAGCTTGGCCACAGGGGGAGAATATGGCAATCAGCCCCAGCATTTT
V gene: TRBV5-1; clone size: NA; J gene: TRBJ2-7; D gene: NA; CDR3 protein: CASSLANEQYF; CDR3 DNA: TGCGCCAGCAGCTTGGCGAACGAGCAGTACTTC
V gene: TRBV21-1; clone size: NA; J gene: TRBJ2-7; D gene: NA; CDR3 protein: CASSKKGDRRRIWEQYF; CDR3 DNA: TGTGCCAGCAGCAAAAAGGGGGACCGGAGGAGAATATGGGAGCAGTACTTC
V gene: TRBV5-1; clone size: once; J gene: TRBJ2-5; D gene: NA; CDR3 protein: CASSLKGKLGTTQETQYF; CDR3 DNA: TGCGCCAGCAGCTTAAAGGGGAAGCTGGGGACCACTCAAGAGACCCAGTACTTC
V gene: TRBV6-6; clone size: NA; J gene: TRBJ1-1; D gene: NA; CDR3 protein: CASSPTGNTEAFF; CDR3 DNA: TGTGCCAGCAGCCCCACAGGGAACACTGAAGCTTTCTTT
V gene: TRBV5-6; clone size: NA; J gene: TRBJ2-1; D gene: TRBD1; CDR3 protein: CASSLTHGTGRNNEQFF; CDR3 DNA: TGTGCCAGCAGCTTGACTCATGGGACAGGCCGAAACAATGAGCAGTTCTTC
V gene: TRBV15; clone size: NA; J gene: TRBJ2-1; D gene: NA; CDR3 protein: CATSSSTNFYVSEQFF; CDR3 DNA: TGTGCCACCAGCAGTAGCACTAATTTTTACGTCAGTGAGCAGTTCTTC
V gene: TRBV6-5; clone size: NA; J gene: TRBJ1-1; D gene: NA; CDR3 protein: CASSKQGSLEAFF; CDR3 DNA: TGTGCCAGCAGTAAACAGGGAAGTTTAGAAGCTTTCTTT
V gene: TRBV6-5; clone size: NA; J gene: TRBJ2-5; D gene: TRBD2; CDR3 protein: CASSPGLALKETQYF; CDR3 DNA: TGTGCCAGCAGTCCGGGACTAGCGCTGAAAGAGACCCAGTACTTC
V gene: TRBV9; clone size: NA; J gene: TRBJ1-2; D gene: NA; CDR3 protein: CASSAQVANYGYTF; CDR3 DNA: TGTGCCAGCAGCGCTCAAGTAGCTAACTATGGCTACACCTTC
V gene: TRBV7-2; clone size: NA; J gene: TRBJ2-2; D gene: TRBD2; CDR3 protein: CASTLTSGGDGELFF; CDR3 DNA: TGTGCCAGCACCCTGACTAGCGGGGGGGACGGGGAGCTGTTTTTT
V gene: TRBV7-9; clone size: NA; J gene: TRBJ1-4; D gene: TRBD1; CDR3 protein: CASSSPTGDITNEKLFF; CDR3 DNA: TGTGCCAGCAGCTCCCCGACAGGGGACATTACTAATGAAAAACTGTTTTTT
V gene: TRBV4-1; clone size: NA; J gene: TRBJ1-6; D gene: TRBD1; CDR3 protein: CASSRKIFPGQVTLDNSPLHF; CDR3 DNA: TGCGCCAGCAGCCGAAAAATTTTCCCGGGACAGGTGACTCTAGATAATTCACCCCTCCACTTT
V gene: TRBV5-1; clone size: NA; J gene: TRBJ2-7; D gene: NA; CDR3 protein: CASSLELLAYEQYF; CDR3 DNA: TGCGCCAGCAGCTTGGAACTTCTTGCCTACGAGCAGTACTTC
V gene: TRBV11-2; clone size: few; J gene: TRBJ2-3; D gene: TRBD2; CDR3 protein: CASSPGTSSDTQYF; CDR3 DNA: TGTGCCAGCAGCCCCGGGACTAGCTCAGATACGCAGTATTTT
V gene: TRBV7-7; clone size: once; J gene: TRBJ2-2; D gene: TRBD1; CDR3 protein: CASRRQGNPTGELFF; CDR3 DNA: TGTGCTAGCAGAAGACAGGGTAACCCCACCGGGGAGCTGTTTTTT
V gene: TRBV6-4; clone size: once; J gene: TRBJ1-2; D gene: NA; CDR3 protein: CASSDTLNRVAF; CDR3 DNA: TGTGCCAGCAGTGACACCTTAAACCGGGTCGCCTTC
V gene: TRBV5-1; clone size: NA; J gene: TRBJ1-2; D gene: TRBD1; CDR3 protein: CASSLDGTATDGYTF; CDR3 DNA: TGCGCCAGCAGCTTGGACGGGACAGCGACGGATGGCTACACCTTC
V gene: TRBV28; clone size: NA; J gene: TRBJ2-1; D gene: NA; CDR3 protein: CASRGGRSSYNEQFF; CDR3 DNA: TGTGCCAGCAGGGGGGGCCGAAGCTCCTACAATGAGCAGTTCTTC
V gene: TRBV5-1; clone size: once; J gene: TRBJ2-7; D gene: NA; CDR3 protein: CASSLAGAGLNYEQYF; CDR3 DNA: TGCGCCAGCAGCTTGGCCGGGGCAGGGCTAAACTACGAGCAGTACTTC
V gene: TRBV7-2; clone size: NA; J gene: TRBJ2-1; D gene: NA; CDR3 protein: CASSNRGALEQFF; CDR3 DNA: TGTGCCAGTTCCAATCGGGGGGCGTTAGAGCAGTTCTTC
V gene: TRBV19; clone size: NA; J gene: TRBJ2-2; D gene: NA; CDR3 protein: CASSPGDYTGELFF; CDR3 DNA: TGTGCCAGTAGTCCGGGGGATTACACCGGGGAGCTGTTTTTT